These 27 T cell receptor beta chains were all obtained from the same sample, sequenced in a study of cytomegalovirus exposure and HLA in healthy donors. The primer mix had 60 Vbeta and 13 Jbeta primers. Profiled with immunoSEQ multiplex PCR; TCRdb holds only in-frame clones, not every one. Among fewer than 95,000 clones listed, about 80% were seen once. The sequenced sample consisted of PBMCs. The receptor set was obtained from a man between 25 and 39 years old in good health and CMV-seronegative.

The rearrangement uses TRBV27 and TRBJ1-2, with 8 nucleotides matching TRBD1. The CDR3 sequence is 14 residues long. V trimming: 2 bases; J trimming: 4 bases; junction bases outside the gene matches: 3. Germline assignment: CDR1 MNHEY and CDR2 SMNVEV (reference sequence). CDR3 nucleotides: TGTGCCAGCAGTTTAGGACAGGGTCCCTATGGCTACACCTTC. It is translated as CASSLGQGPYGYTF.

The chain combines TRBV6-5 with TRBJ1-2; 7 bases are shared with TRBD1. V lost 3 bases and J lost 6; bases outside the gene matches: 1. CDR3 size: 12 residues. Per germline, CDR1 MNHEY and CDR2 SVGAGI. In DNA, the CDR3 is TGTGCCAGCAGTTATACAGGGGATGGCTACACCTTC. Encoded protein: CASSYTGDGYTF.

V gene TRBV27 combines with J gene TRBJ1-1; 8 bases fit TRBD1. This CDR3 contains 14 residues. Per the germline V gene, CDR1 is MNHEY and CDR2 is SMNVEV (reference sequence). V gave up 5 bases and J gave up 3 bases; unmatched junction bases: 5. The CDR3 DNA reads TGTGCCAGCAGTCCTAAGACAGGGGACACTGAAGCTTTCTTT. Encoded protein: CASSPKTGDTEAFF.

Note on this clone: This same CDR3 is encoded by further DNA sequences in the sample. This sequence joins TRBV25-1 and TRBJ1-1; the D gene is possibly TRBD1 (6 bases). The CDR3 contains 14 residues. The germline V gene encodes CDR1 MGHDK and CDR2 SYGVNS. Trimming cost V 1 base and J 2 bases, with 8 bases left between them. CDR3 protein: CASSESGENTEAFF. CDR3 nucleotides: TGTGCCAGCAGTGAATCAGGGGAAAACACTGAAGCTTTCTTT.

The V gene is TRBV27, the J gene TRBJ2-3; the match to TRBD2 covers 9 bases. Unmatched junction bases numbered 3, after V lost 5 bases and J lost 9 bases. Germline assignment: CDR1 MNHEY and CDR2 SMNVEV (reference sequence). The CDR3 is 12 amino acids. In nucleotides, the CDR3 is TGTGCCAGCAGTACGAGCGGGGGGACGCAGTATTTT. This gives the protein CASSTSGGTQYF.

The CDR3 sequence is CASSLEDSSGEPQHF. In DNA, the CDR3 is TGCGCCAGCAGCTTGGAGGATAGCAGCGGGGAGCCCCAGCATTTT. The chain couples TRBV5-1 to TRBJ1-5; no firm D call. Trimming shortened V by 0 bases and J by 8 bases, and 15 bases separated the two germline ends. Per the germline V gene, CDR1 is SGHRS and CDR2 is YFSETQ. The CDR3 contains 15 residues.

This clone was found a few times. The chain is built from TRBV4-2 and TRBJ1-5; no clear D. The V end lost 0 bases, the J end lost 3 bases, and 9 bases lay between the germline ends. Germline V gives CDR1 LGHNA, CDR2 YNFKEQ. This CDR3 contains 15 residues. The CDR3 DNA reads TGTGCCAGCAGCCAAGAGAACAGATTCAATCAGCCCCAGCATTTT. Encoded protein: CASSQENRFNQPQHF.

The table lists this clone with a count of one. The genes are TRBV7-3 and TRBJ2-3; TRBD1 aligns across 7 bases. Trimming took 5 bases from V and 0 from J; bases not matched to a gene: 14. The CDR3 extends over 18 amino acids. Germline lookup yields CDR1 SGHTA and CDR2 FQGTGA. CDR3: CASSPRTGKPTSTDTQYF. Written as DNA, the CDR3 is TGTGCCAGCAGCCCCCGGACAGGCAAGCCTACTAGCACAGATACGCAGTATTTT. The whole variable domain, filled in from reference TRBV7-3 and TRBJ2-3, reads GAGVSQTPSNKVTEKGKYVELRCDPISGHTALYWYRQSLGQGPEFLIYFQGTGAADDSGLPNDRFFAVRPEGSVSTLKIQRTERGDSAVYLCASSPRTGKPTSTDTQYFGPGTRLTVL.

This clone was seen a few times. This rearrangement joins TRBV27 to TRBJ2-2; 7 positions match TRBD1. V shed 8 bases, J shed 1 base, and the junction held 4 bases outside the gene matches. The germline CDR1 and CDR2 sequences are MNHEY and SMNVEV (reference sequence). The CDR3 sequence is 14 residues long. The CDR3 DNA sequence: TGTGCCAGCTCCGGGACAGTGAACACCGGGGAGCTGTTTTTT. This translates into CASSGTVNTGELFF.

The chain has TRBV15 and TRBJ2-7, with D perhaps TRBD2 (6 bases). The germline V and J ends were trimmed by 3 bases and 3 bases, with 15 bases remaining between them. Germline V gene sequence: CDR1 LNHNV, CDR2 YYDKDF (reference sequence). CDR3 length equals 15 residues. CDR3 protein: CATSRVKTGDYEQYF. The DNA for the CDR3 is TGTGCCACCAGCAGGGTAAAGACGGGAGACTACGAGCAGTACTTC.

V usage is TRBV29-1 and J usage is TRBJ1-2, with D tentatively TRBD1 (5 bases). This CDR3 contains 12 residues. The V gene lost 4 bases and the J gene lost 3 bases, with 9 bases spanning the gap. Germline assignment: CDR1 SQVTM and CDR2 ANQGSEA. The CDR3 loop is CSVADSHYGYTF. The CDR3 DNA is TGCAGCGTTGCTGACAGCCACTATGGCTACACCTTC.

The chain is built from TRBV6-5 and TRBJ2-3; D ambiguous. V was cut by 0 bases and J by 1 base, with 11 bases left in between. CDR1 is MNHEY, CDR2 SVGAGI, per germline. The CDR3 length is 16 residues. CDR3 DNA sequence: TGTGCCAGCAGTTACTCGTGTAGGAGAGGCACAGATACGCAGTATTTT. Translating it yields CASSYSCRRGTDTQYF.

This chain connects TRBV23-1 to TRBJ1-4, with D maybe TRBD1 (5 bases). TRBV23-1 is an open reading frame, and its role is uncertain. Trimming cost V 1 base and J 3 bases, with 9 bases left between them. The CDR3 runs 15 residues. CDR3 in DNA: TGCGCCAGCAGTCAATGCAGGGAGGCTAATGAAAAACTGTTTTTT. This sequence encodes CASSQCREANEKLFF.

This clone occurred once. This chain links TRBV27 with TRBJ2-7; D not resolved. V lost 5 bases to trimming and J lost 2 bases, with 13 bases between them. Germline values: CDR1 MNHEY, CDR2 SMNVEV (reference sequence). The CDR3 loop spans 14 amino acids. The chain's CDR3 is CASSLRWQAYEQYF. Here the CDR3 DNA reads TGTGCCAGCAGTCTAAGGTGGCAGGCCTACGAGCAGTACTTC.

This clone was counted a few times. The V gene is TRBV19, the J gene TRBJ2-2; 9 positions agree with TRBD2. V lost 4 bases to trimming and J lost 2 bases; unmatched junction nucleotides: 2. The CDR3 contains 15 residues. The germline CDR1 and CDR2 sequences are LNHDA and SQIVND (reference sequence). CDR3 amino acids: CASSRLAVNTGELFF. The CDR3 nucleotides are TGTGCCAGTAGTAGACTAGCGGTAAACACCGGGGAGCTGTTTTTT.

The V and J genes are TRBV4-1 and TRBJ1-6; TRBD1 is a possible D gene (6 bases). Germline V gene data show CDR1 as MGHRA and CDR2 as YSYEKL. Trimming left V 1 base short and J 8 bases short, with 15 bases between. The CDR3 has 16 amino acids. The CDR3 is CASSQVVWTDDSPLHF. The CDR3 bases are TGCGCCAGCAGCCAAGTGGTTTGGACAGACGATTCACCCCTCCACTTT.

The J gene is TRBJ1-6, the V gene TRBV28; D ambiguous. Trimming left V 8 bases short and J 14 bases short, with 16 bases between. This CDR3 spans 12 amino acids. The germline V gene has CDR1 MDHEN and CDR2 SYDVKM. The CDR3 region is CASHSLSSSLHF. DNA for the CDR3: TGTGCCAGCCACAGCCTGTCAAGCTCCCTCCACTTT. The full variable domain, in which reference TRBV28 and TRBJ1-6 provide the parts outside the CDR3, is DVKVTQSSRYLVKRTGEKVFLECVQDMDHENMFWYRQDPGLGLRLIYFSYDVKMKEKGDIPEGYSVSREKKERFSLILESASTNQTSMYLCASHSLSSSLHFGNGTRLTVT.

This clone appeared a few times. The chain carries TRBV6-6 and TRBJ2-1; the D gene is possibly TRBD2 (5 bases). Germline V CDR1 and CDR2: MNHNY, SVGAGI (reference sequence). V lost 3 bases, J lost 6 bases, and 9 bases lay in between. The CDR3 covers 13 residues. The CDR3: CASSYRESNEQFF. CDR3 coding DNA: TGTGCCAGCAGTTATAGGGAGAGCAATGAGCAGTTCTTC.

The chain links TRBV5-5 to TRBJ1-5; D unresolved. Germline assignment: CDR1 SGHKS and CDR2 YYEKEE (reference sequence). V gave up 2 bases and J gave up 7 bases, with 7 bases separating them. The CDR3 consists of 12 residues. The CDR3 coding sequence is TGTGCCAGCAGCTTTATGGGCCAGCCCCAGCATTTT. It encodes CASSFMGQPQHF.

The chain couples TRBV19 to TRBJ2-3, with 12 bases identical to TRBD2. In germline, CDR1 is LNHDA, CDR2 SQIVND (reference sequence). The CDR3 has 18 residues. Trimming cost V 6 bases and J 5 bases; bases outside gene matches: 15. This chain's CDR3 is CASRAAGLAGKQGDTQYF. In nucleotides, the CDR3 is TGTGCCAGTAGAGCTGCGGGACTAGCGGGCAAACAGGGAGATACGCAGTATTTT. The full variable domain, its missing parts supplied by reference TRBV19 and TRBJ2-3, is DGGITQSPKYLFRKEGQNVTLSCEQNLNHDAMYWYRQDPGQGLRLIYYSQIVNDFQKGDIAEGYSVSREKKESFPLTVTSAQKNPTAFYLCASRAAGLAGKQGDTQYFGPGTRLTVL.

Only a few counts were recorded for this clone. The V gene is TRBV6-6, the J gene TRBJ1-2; 7 nucleotides align to TRBD1. The CDR3 has 15 amino acids. Looked up from germline, CDR1 is MNHNY and CDR2 is SVGAGI (reference sequence). V trimming: 7 bases; J trimming: 4 bases; junction bases outside the gene matches: 12. The CDR3, as DNA: TGTGCCAGCAAGGCGACAGGGCAGAATGTCTATGGCTACACCTTC. Protein product: CASKATGQNVYGYTF.

This sequence joins TRBV27 and TRBJ1-1; no definite D call. CDR1 is MNHEY and CDR2 is SMNVEV in the germline V gene (reference sequence). Trimming left V 4 bases short and J 6 bases short, with 15 bases between. The CDR3 is 14 residues long. CDR3 bases: TGTGCCAGCAGTTCATACTCGGACTCCTCTGAAGCTTTCTTT. Amino acid sequence: CASSSYSDSSEAFF.

The CDR3 loop reads CASRDIRGQGLNTEAFF. The CDR3 bases are TGCGCCAGCAGAGACATCCGGGGACAGGGCCTGAACACTGAAGCTTTCTTT. V and J are TRBV5-1 and TRBJ1-1, with 9 bases that match TRBD1. The CDR3 length is 17 residues. The V segment lost 5 bases and the J segment 0 bases; nucleotides outside the gene matches: 11. CDR1 is SGHRS and CDR2 is YFSETQ in the germline V gene.

The chain combines TRBV7-9 with TRBJ1-2; weak D call: TRBD1 (5 bases). Germline V gene sequence: CDR1 SEHNR, CDR2 FQNEAQ (reference sequence). CDR3 length: 14 residues. V dropped 1 base and J dropped 6 bases, with 12 bases sitting between them. The CDR3 region has the DNA TGTGCCAGCAGCTTAGTGGGGGGTCATGATGGCTACACCTTC. Encoded protein: CASSLVGGHDGYTF.

The chain uses TRBV13 and TRBJ2-1; tentative D call: TRBD2 (5 bases). Germline V gives CDR1 PRHDT, CDR2 FYEKMQ (reference sequence). There are 15 residues in the CDR3. Trimming took 0 bases from V and 6 from J, leaving 12 bases between them. The CDR3 reads CASSLGGRSSNEQFF. The CDR3 DNA reads TGTGCCAGCAGCTTAGGTGGGAGAAGCTCCAATGAGCAGTTCTTC.

In nucleotides, the CDR3 is TGTGCCTGGAGCGGCGGGGGACGGGCCTCCTACAATGAGCAGTTCTTC. Its protein is CAWSGGGRASYNEQFF. The chain couples TRBV30 to TRBJ2-1, with 7 bases matching TRBD2. The ends lost 3 bases at V and 0 bases at J; junction bases unmatched: 8. CDR1 and CDR2 from the germline V gene are GTSNPN and SVGIG (reference sequence). The CDR3 is 16 amino acids. Combining the CDR3 with reference TRBV30 and TRBJ2-1 gives the whole variable domain SQTIHQWPATLVQPVGSPLSLECTVEGTSNPNLYWYRQAAGRGLQLLFYSVGIGQISSEVPQNLSASRPQDRQFILSSKKLLLSDSGFYLCAWSGGGRASYNEQFFGPGTRLTVL.

The J gene is TRBJ1-1, the V gene TRBV5-1; D remains unclear. Germline values: CDR1 SGHRS, CDR2 YFSETQ. Trimming left V 0 bases short and J 0 bases short, with 18 bases between. CDR3 size: 18 residues. CDR3 sequence (DNA): TGCGCCAGCAGCTTGGCCCCTGTGGGCACCCTCCTGAACACTGAAGCTTTCTTT. Amino acid sequence: CASSLAPVGTLLNTEAFF.